Listed here is a single T cell receptor (beta chain). This specimen comes from a study of blood T cells in healthy people across ages. In germline, CDR1 is DFQATT, CDR2 SNEGSKA (reference sequence). With V trimmed by 3 bases and J by 4 bases, 10 bases remained unmatched. The CDR3 has 16 amino acids. Together with a sample-barcoded 5' primer, a J-beta primer mix was included in a second PCR lasting roughly 7 to 11 cycles. TCRdb itself ran the 5' RACE reads through MiXCR, one entry per CDR3 protein. The table shows about 780,000 distinct CDR3 sequences, with 20% to 30% occurring only once. The data also belong to a second study, concerning T cells of mothers and their children.

Sequenced sample: blood. The clonotype originates from a boy aged 5-17 years in good health. This chain joins TRBV20-1 and TRBJ2-5; TRBD2 matches 11 bases. The CDR3 nucleotides read TGCAGTGCTAGCCCTAGCGGGAGGACGGAAGGAGAGACCCAGTACTTC. It specifies CSASPSGRTEGETQYF.